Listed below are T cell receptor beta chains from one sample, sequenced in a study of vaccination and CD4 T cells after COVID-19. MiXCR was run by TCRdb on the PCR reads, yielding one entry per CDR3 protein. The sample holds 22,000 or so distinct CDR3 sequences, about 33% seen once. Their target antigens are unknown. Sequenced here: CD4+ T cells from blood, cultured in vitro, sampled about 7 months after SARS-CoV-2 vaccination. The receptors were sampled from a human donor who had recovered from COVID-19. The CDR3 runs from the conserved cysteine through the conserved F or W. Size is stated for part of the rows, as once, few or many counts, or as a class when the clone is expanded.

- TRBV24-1 CATSGGDFQPQHF
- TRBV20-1 CSASRSGAVNQPQHF
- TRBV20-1 CSAGRVAGETQYF
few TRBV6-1 CASSGPGIWPGEQYF
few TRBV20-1 CSVSEGQAPYEQYF
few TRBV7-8 CASSLNPSYGYTF
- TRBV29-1 CSVGNPGQGIVGGYTF
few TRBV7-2 CASSLFSGRDNEQFF
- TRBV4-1 CASSRGGLVPQVNEQFF
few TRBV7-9 CASSLYGGTEAFF
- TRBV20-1 CSASPQGTSSQPQHF
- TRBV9 CASSVGDSGGASETQYF
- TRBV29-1 CSGQGSRGGTDTQYF
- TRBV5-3 CARSLPRKNPWSNQPQHF
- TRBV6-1 CASRDRGGPTVNSPLHF
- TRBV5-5 CASSLRDGTGGYEQYF
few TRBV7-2 CASSKNSQGYEQYF
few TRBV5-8 CASSDSGRAKETQYF
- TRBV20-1 CSARTQSGTEAFF
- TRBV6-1 CASSETDGLGGQYF
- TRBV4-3 CASRQDRGAYGYTF
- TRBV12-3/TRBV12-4 CASSRDQKETQYF
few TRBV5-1 CASRVGTGETQYF
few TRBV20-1 CSAAGGGGVTNEQFF
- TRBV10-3 CAISGYTGQGAPHEQFF